Listed below are T cell receptor beta chains from one sample, sequenced in a study of shared clonotypes between healthy human individuals. Profiled with immunoSEQ multiplex PCR; TCRdb holds only in-frame clones, not every one. The sample lists about 2.4 million clones; approximately 94% were seen once. The material sequenced was naive CD4+ T cells from PBMCs. Receptors were obtained from a man aged 18-30 years in good health. Some clones in this sample may be carry-over from other donors' samples. The CDR3 runs from the conserved cysteine through the conserved F or W. A D gene is named only where the DNA matches it firmly. A clone size is listed for some rows: how often the clone was seen (once, few, many), or a class if it is expanded.

V,D,size,J,DNA,CDR3
TRBV2,TRBD1,.,TRBJ1-1,TGTGCCAGCAGTGAATCGACAGGGATTGAAGCTTTCTTT,CASSESTGIEAFF
TRBV2,.,.,TRBJ1-5,TGTGCCAGCAGTGAAGGCAATAGCAATCAGCCCCAGCATTTT,CASSEGNSNQPQHF
TRBV19,.,.,TRBJ1-5,TGTGCCAGTAGTGCGGGACAATTCGGACGTAGCAATCAGCCCCAGCATTTT,CASSAGQFGRSNQPQHF
TRBV2,.,few,TRBJ1-2,TGTGCCAGCAGCGGCAACACCTTC,CASSGNTF
TRBV4-1,TRBD1,.,TRBJ2-2,TGCGCCAGCAGCCGTGATCACCGGGACAGGGCGAACACCGGGGAGCTGTTTTTT,CASSRDHRDRANTGELFF
TRBV5-7,.,once,TRBJ2-5,TGTGCCAGCAGCTTGGACGGTCAGGACCAAGAGACCCAGTACTTC,CASSLDGQDQETQYF
TRBV7-9,.,once,TRBJ2-3,TGTGCCAGCAGCTTTGCGGGCAGCACAGATACGCAGTATTTT,CASSFAGSTDTQYF
TRBV19,.,.,TRBJ1-1,TGTGCCACTCTGGACGGAAGACTTGAAGCTTTCTTT,CATLDGRLEAFF
TRBV7-9,.,.,TRBJ1-1,TGTGCCAGCAGCTTAGAACTGGTGACCGCAAGCTTGGCTTTCTTT,CASSLELVTASLAFF
TRBV18,.,.,TRBJ1-2,TGTGCCAGCTCACCTCAGGGAGACTATGGCTACACCTTC,CASSPQGDYGYTF
TRBV6-5,.,.,TRBJ2-7,TGTGCCAGCAGTTACTCGAAGGAGAGGGGCCACGAGCAGTACTTC,CASSYSKERGHEQYF
TRBV5-4,TRBD1,.,TRBJ1-1,TGTGCCAGCAGCGGGGACAGGAACACTGAAGCTTTCTTT,CASSGDRNTEAFF
TRBV27,TRBD1,few,TRBJ1-3,TGTGCCAGCAGTTTCCCCAGTGTGGGACAGACAACCCTTCCCAACACCATATATTTT,CASSFPSVGQTTLPNTIYF
TRBV11-2,.,.,TRBJ1-5,TGTGCCAGCAGCTTAGAAGGGAGCAATCAGCCCCAGCATTTT,CASSLEGSNQPQHF
TRBV5-1,.,.,TRBJ1-5,TGCGCCAGCAGCTTGGACAGTAATAGCAATCAGCCCCAGCATTTT,CASSLDSNSNQPQHF
TRBV5-6,TRBD2,.,TRBJ2-1,TGTGCCAGCAGATATCGGGGACTAGCGGACAATGAGCAGTTCTTC,CASRYRGLADNEQFF
TRBV11-2,.,.,TRBJ2-6,TGTGCCAGCAGCTTATTTGATGGTGTAGGTGGGGCCAACGTCCTGACTTTC,CASSLFDGVGGANVLTF
TRBV18,.,.,TRBJ2-3,TGTGCCAGCTCACCACTAATTTGGGACACAGATACGCAGTATTTT,CASSPLIWDTDTQYF
TRBV18,.,.,TRBJ2-3,TGTGCCAGCTCACCCGCAAGAACTAGCACAGATACGCAGTATTTT,CASSPARTSTDTQYF
TRBV29-1,.,.,TRBJ1-3,TGCAGCGTGGACGCCCAGGACTCTGGAAACACCATATATTTT,CSVDAQDSGNTIYF
TRBV11-2,.,.,TRBJ2-2,TGTGCCAGCAGTCAACAGTTTAGCGCGAACACCGGGGAGCTGTTTTTT,CASSQQFSANTGELFF
TRBV6-1,.,.,TRBJ2-1,TGTGCCAGCAGTGATTGGCAGGGAAATGAGCAGTTCTTC,CASSDWQGNEQFF
TRBV29-1,TRBD1,.,TRBJ1-1,TGCAGCGTACCCCGGGCAGGGGGCGGGCTGAACACTGAAGCTTTCTTT,CSVPRAGGGLNTEAFF
TRBV7-3,TRBD1,.,TRBJ2-3,TGTGCCAGCAGCTTAGCCAGGGGGCCCGGCACAGATACGCAGTATTTT,CASSLARGPGTDTQYF
TRBV15,.,.,TRBJ1-1,TGTGCCACCAGCCGGGGATCAGGGGTCGGTACCATGAACACTGAAGCTTTCTTT,CATSRGSGVGTMNTEAFF
TRBV5-1,TRBD2,.,TRBJ2-5,TGCGCCAGCAGCTTGTGGGGACTAGCGGAAGACCCAGAGACCCAGTACTTC,CASSLWGLAEDPETQYF
TRBV5-4,.,few,TRBJ1-2,TGTGCCAGCAGCCCGGACACTAACTATGGCTACACCTTC,CASSPDTNYGYTF
TRBV15,TRBD1,.,TRBJ1-1,TGTGCCACCAGCAAACCAACCGGGACAGGGAATTTGAACACTGAAGCTTTCTTT,CATSKPTGTGNLNTEAFF
TRBV5-6,.,once,TRBJ1-3,TGTGCCAGCAGGCCCAGACCCGAAAGGTTCTCTAGCTCTGGAAACACCATATATTTT,CASRPRPERFSSSGNTIYF
TRBV4-2,.,.,TRBJ1-2,TGTGCCAGCAGCCTAAAAAAAGGGATGGAGGGAGGCTACACCTTC,CASSLKKGMEGGYTF
TRBV10-1,.,.,TRBJ1-1,TGCGCCAGCAGACTGGGACAAGCTGACACTGAAGCTTTCTTT,CASRLGQADTEAFF
TRBV27,.,.,TRBJ2-1,TGTGCCAGCAGTTTAAAGTCTATCAACCTCCTAAGCAATGAGCAGTTCTTC,CASSLKSINLLSNEQFF
TRBV25-1,.,few,TRBJ1-2,TGTGCCAGCAGTGGATATAACTATGGCTACACCTTC,CASSGYNYGYTF
TRBV5-1,TRBD1,.,TRBJ1-1,TGCGCCAGCAGCTTCGGGACAGAGTACACTGAAGCTTTCTTT,CASSFGTEYTEAFF
TRBV11-2,.,.,TRBJ1-5,TGTGCCAGCAGCCTGGGCCAGGGTAGCAATCAGCCCCAGCATTTT,CASSLGQGSNQPQHF
TRBV7-6,.,.,TRBJ1-3,TGTGCCAGCAGCGCCAGCACGGGGCGAGGAGGAAACACCATATATTTT,CASSASTGRGGNTIYF
TRBV6-5,.,.,TRBJ1-5,TGTGCCAGCAGTTACTCGAGACAGTATTTTCCCCAGCATTTT,CASSYSRQYFPQHF
TRBV6-5,.,once,TRBJ2-5,TGTGCCAGCAGTTACTTTGGGGGGGGCGAGACCCAGTACTTC,CASSYFGGGETQYF
TRBV7-2,TRBD2,.,TRBJ2-4,TGTGCCAGCAGCTTAGTTGGGACTAGCGGAGCAAACATTCAGTACTTC,CASSLVGTSGANIQYF
TRBV5-6,.,.,TRBJ2-4,TGTGCCAGCAGCGAAGAGGGCCGTGGTAAAAACATTCAGTACTTC,CASSEEGRGKNIQYF
TRBV28,.,.,TRBJ1-2,TGTGCCAGCAGCCGGTATGGCTACACCTTC,CASSRYGYTF